The rows below give T cell receptor beta chains drawn from one sample of a study of CD8+ T cells in alopecia areata. Repertoires were generated with immunoSEQ multiplex PCR, while TCRdb's copy carries only in-frame clones and drops some. The sample lists 80,000 to 100,000 clones, 35% to 45% seen once, with 0.6% to 0.85% in the top ten. Sequenced sample: CD4+ T cells sorted from blood. All receptors come from a human donor with alopecia areata. Both conserved end residues are part of each CDR3. The order of the fields is clone size, D gene, V gene, J gene, CDR3 protein, CDR3 DNA. D genes are given only for firm matches. Clone size is shown for a subset of rows, as once, few, many or a class of expanded clone.

few	.	TRBV14	TRBJ1-1	CASSLDRNTEAFF	TGTGCCAGCAGCCTGGACAGGAACACTGAAGCTTTCTTT
few	.	TRBV29-1	TRBJ2-7	CSVEEAPFYEQYF	TGCAGCGTTGAAGAAGCCCCCTTCTACGAGCAGTACTTC
.	.	TRBV5-1	TRBJ2-7	CASSLSAANYEQYF	TGCGCCAGCAGCTTGTCAGCAGCGAACTACGAGCAGTACTTC
once	.	TRBV27	TRBJ1-2	CASSGLRDKDGYTF	TGTGCCAGCAGTGGGCTCCGGGACAAGGATGGCTACACCTTC
.	.	TRBV30	TRBJ1-6	CAWSVKISSPLHF	TGTGCCTGGAGTGTCAAGATTAGTTCACCCCTCCACTTT
few	.	TRBV29-1	TRBJ2-4	CSVVPGAIGNIQYF	TGCAGCGTTGTACCGGGGGCGATCGGTAACATTCAGTACTTC
.	TRBD1	TRBV27	TRBJ2-7	CASSFRDREHEQYF	TGTGCCAGCAGTTTCCGAGACAGGGAACACGAGCAGTACTTC
few	.	TRBV28	TRBJ2-3	CASSLFSGPDTQYF	TGTGCCAGCAGTTTATTCAGCGGGCCAGATACGCAGTATTTT
.	.	TRBV4-1	TRBJ2-4	CASSQDRSGQGGNIQYF	TGCGCCAGCAGCCAAGATCGGTCGGGTCAGGGTGGCAACATTCAGTACTTC
.	.	TRBV2	TRBJ2-7	CASSRQFSEQYF	TGTGCCAGCAGTCGACAGTTCTCCGAGCAGTACTTC
.	TRBD1	TRBV2	TRBJ2-3	CARRQGLSDTQYF	TGTGCCAGGAGACAGGGTTTGTCAGATACGCAGTATTTT
few	.	TRBV29-1	TRBJ2-1	CSILRVNEQFF	TGCAGCATCTTACGGGTCAATGAGCAGTTCTTC
few	.	TRBV29-1	TRBJ2-2	CSVGEPTGELFF	TGCAGCGTTGGTGAGCCGACCGGGGAGCTGTTTTTT
.	.	TRBV30	TRBJ1-2	CAWSANYGYTF	TGTGCCTGGAGTGCGAACTATGGCTACACCTTC
few	.	TRBV29-1	TRBJ2-3	CSVIPDVSTDTQYF	TGCAGCGTTATCCCCGACGTTAGCACAGATACGCAGTATTTT
many	.	TRBV4-3	TRBJ1-6	CASSQSRVEASPLHF	TGCGCCAGCAGCCAAAGCAGGGTTGAGGCCTCACCCCTCCACTTT
.	TRBD2	TRBV30	TRBJ2-3	CAWSGASGRTDTQYF	TGTGCCTGGAGTGGAGCTAGCGGGAGGACAGATACGCAGTATTTT
.	.	TRBV2	TRBJ2-5	CASSVLQETQYF	TGTGCCAGCAGCGTTCTCCAAGAGACCCAGTACTTC
few	.	TRBV29-1	TRBJ1-4	CSVGAWEKLFF	TGCAGCGTCGGGGCCTGGGAAAAACTGTTTTTT
.	.	TRBV18	TRBJ2-3	CASSPPAGAYTDTQYF	TGTGCCAGCTCACCACCGGCAGGAGCTTACACAGATACGCAGTATTTT
few	.	TRBV29-1	TRBJ1-1	CSVAGTMNTEAFF	TGCAGCGTTGCCGGGACAATGAACACTGAAGCTTTCTTT
few	.	TRBV28	TRBJ1-1	CASSSWTEEAFF	TGTGCCAGCAGTAGCTGGACAGAGGAAGCTTTCTTT
.	.	TRBV5-1	TRBJ2-5	CASSLGQAQETQYF	TGCGCCAGCAGCTTGGGACAGGCCCAAGAGACCCAGTACTTC
few	.	TRBV6-5	TRBJ2-6	CASSYSREPGANVLTF	TGTGCCAGCAGTTACTCCAGGGAACCTGGGGCCAACGTCCTGACTTTC
few	.	TRBV29-1	TRBJ1-4	CSVQVRTVGEKLFF	TGCAGCGTTCAAGTAAGGACAGTGGGTGAAAAACTGTTTTTT
.	.	TRBV7-9	TRBJ2-5	CASSPTTDLFGKTQYF	TGTGCCAGCAGCCCCACGACGGACCTCTTTGGCAAGACCCAGTACTTC
.	TRBD1	TRBV6-5	TRBJ2-6	CASGQGFSGANILTF	TGTGCCAGCGGACAGGGCTTCTCTGGGGCCAACATCCTGACTTTC
once	.	TRBV5-4	TRBJ2-6	CASSSPLAGANVLTF	TGTGCCAGCAGCTCCCCCTTAGCTGGGGCCAACGTCCTGACTTTC
.	.	TRBV29-1	TRBJ2-3	CSVAGRQALDTQYF	TGCAGCGTTGCCGGAAGACAGGCCTTAGATACGCAGTATTTT
.	.	TRBV18	TRBJ2-4	CASSPRATPNIQYF	TGTGCCAGCTCACCACGAGCGACCCCTAACATTCAGTACTTC
.	TRBD1	TRBV5-1	TRBJ2-7	CASSADGTGGYEQYF	TGCGCCAGCAGCGCGGATGGGACAGGAGGCTACGAGCAGTACTTC
.	.	TRBV7-9	TRBJ2-3	CASSPSTRDTQYF	TGTGCCAGCAGCCCGTCGACTAGGGATACGCAGTATTTT
.	.	TRBV4-3	TRBJ2-3	CASSQGRTEFTDTQYF	TGCGCCAGCAGCCAAGGACGGACGGAATTCACAGATACGCAGTATTTT
.	TRBD1	TRBV2	TRBJ2-5	CASGQENVQETQYF	TGTGCCAGTGGACAGGAGAATGTACAAGAGACCCAGTACTTC
.	.	TRBV4-3	TRBJ2-1	CASSQAPFSYNEQFF	TGCGCCAGCAGCCAAGCGCCATTCTCCTACAATGAGCAGTTCTTC
.	.	TRBV2	TRBJ2-3	CASSGFSPDTQYF	TGTGCCAGCAGTGGGTTCAGTCCAGATACGCAGTATTTT
.	.	TRBV11-2	TRBJ1-1	CASRPVRGPYTEAFF	TGTGCCAGCAGACCAGTCAGGGGACCCTACACTGAAGCTTTCTTT
few	TRBD1	TRBV5-1	TRBJ1-1	CASSPGQGTEAFF	TGCGCCAGCAGCCCCGGACAGGGCACTGAAGCTTTCTTT
few	TRBD1	TRBV28	TRBJ2-3	CAVRGPPDTQYF	TGTGCCGTGAGGGGGCCCCCAGATACGCAGTATTTT
.	TRBD1	TRBV29-1	TRBJ1-1	CSARTGGNTEAFF	TGCAGCGCCCGGACAGGGGGGAACACTGAAGCTTTCTTT
.	.	TRBV30	TRBJ1-5	CAWSVRRSQPQHF	TGTGCCTGGAGTGTACGTCGTAGTCAGCCCCAGCATTTT
few	.	TRBV30	TRBJ2-7	CAWTRIGTYEQYF	TGTGCCTGGACTAGAATAGGAACCTACGAGCAGTACTTC
.	.	TRBV4-1	TRBJ2-3	CASSPLGDTQYF	TGCGCCAGCAGCCCGCTGGGGGATACGCAGTATTTT
once	.	TRBV7-9	TRBJ1-2	CASSPGRNGYTF	TGTGCCAGCAGCCCGGGGCGGAATGGCTACACCTTC
.	.	TRBV30	TRBJ1-1	CAWRRHSLEAFF	TGTGCCTGGAGACGTCACTCACTTGAAGCTTTCTTT
.	.	TRBV2	TRBJ2-7	CASSRSGQYEQYF	TGTGCCAGCAGTCGAAGTGGACAATACGAGCAGTACTTC
.	.	TRBV9	TRBJ2-3	CASSVDSDTQYF	TGTGCCAGCAGCGTAGACTCCGATACGCAGTATTTT
few	.	TRBV7-2	TRBJ2-1	CASSAVTGDNEQFF	TGTGCCAGCAGCGCGGTCACCGGGGACAATGAGCAGTTCTTC
.	TRBD1	TRBV29-1	TRBJ2-1	CSIEGQGGDEQFF	TGCAGCATCGAGGGACAGGGAGGGGATGAGCAGTTCTTC
.	.	TRBV30	TRBJ2-1	CAWTRGAYYNEQFF	TGTGCCTGGACTCGGGGGGCCTATTACAATGAGCAGTTCTTC
few	.	TRBV28	TRBJ2-7	CASSFGREYEQYF	TGTGCCAGCAGTTTTGGGCGCGAGTACGAGCAGTACTTC
few	.	TRBV14	TRBJ2-6	CASSRATGANVLTF	TGTGCCAGCAGCCGGGCGACTGGGGCCAACGTCCTGACTTTC
few	.	TRBV30	TRBJ2-3	CAWGIADTQYF	TGTGCCTGGGGGATAGCAGATACGCAGTATTTT
few	TRBD2	TRBV5-4	TRBJ2-7	CASSPSGLAGLIYEQYF	TGTGCCAGCAGCCCCTCTGGACTAGCGGGGCTCATCTACGAGCAGTACTTC
few	.	TRBV29-1	TRBJ2-5	CSVATDQETQYF	TGCAGCGTTGCCACAGACCAAGAGACCCAGTACTTC